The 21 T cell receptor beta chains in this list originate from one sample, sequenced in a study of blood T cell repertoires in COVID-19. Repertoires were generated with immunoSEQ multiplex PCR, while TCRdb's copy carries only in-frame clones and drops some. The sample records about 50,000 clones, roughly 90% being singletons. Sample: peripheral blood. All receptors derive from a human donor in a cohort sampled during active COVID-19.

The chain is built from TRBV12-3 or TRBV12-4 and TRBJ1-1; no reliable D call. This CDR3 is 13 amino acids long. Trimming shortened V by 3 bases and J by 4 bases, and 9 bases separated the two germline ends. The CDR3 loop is CASSFSGSTEAFF. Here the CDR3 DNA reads TGTGCCAGCAGTTTTTCGGGGAGCACTGAAGCTTTCTTT.

CDR3 nucleotide sequence: TGTGCCAGCAGCACGGACGCGGGGGGAAACACCATATATTTT. This translates into CASSTDAGGNTIYF. The chain uses TRBV5-4 and TRBJ1-3; the D is unclear. From germline, CDR1 is SGHNT and CDR2 YYREEE (reference sequence). There are 14 residues in the CDR3. Trimming took 4 bases from V and 4 from J, leaving 12 bases between them.

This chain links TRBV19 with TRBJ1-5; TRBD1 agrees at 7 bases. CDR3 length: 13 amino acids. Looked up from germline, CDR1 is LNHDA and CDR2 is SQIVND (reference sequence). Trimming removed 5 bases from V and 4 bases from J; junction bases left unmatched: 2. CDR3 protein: CASSRDSNQPQHF. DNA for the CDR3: TGTGCCAGTAGTCGGGACAGTAATCAGCCCCAGCATTTT.

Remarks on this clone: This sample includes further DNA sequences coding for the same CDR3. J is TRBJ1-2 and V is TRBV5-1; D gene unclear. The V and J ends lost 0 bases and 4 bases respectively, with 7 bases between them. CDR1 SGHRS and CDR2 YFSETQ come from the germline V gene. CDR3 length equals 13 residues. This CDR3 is CASSLGSSYGYTF. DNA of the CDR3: TGCGCCAGCAGCTTGGGTTCTTCCTATGGCTACACCTTC.

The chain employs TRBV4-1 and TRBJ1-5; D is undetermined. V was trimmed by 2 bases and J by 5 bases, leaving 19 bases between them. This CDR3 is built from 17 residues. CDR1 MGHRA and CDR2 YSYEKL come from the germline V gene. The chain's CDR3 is CASSQQFGPRRDQPQHF. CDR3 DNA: TGCGCCAGCAGCCAACAATTTGGGCCCAGGAGGGATCAGCCCCAGCATTTT.

The CDR3: CASSLNREPQDQPQHF. The CDR3 nucleotides are TGTGCCAGTAGTCTGAACAGGGAACCACAGGATCAGCCCCAGCATTTT. The V call is TRBV19, the J call TRBJ1-5, with D tentatively TRBD1 (6 bases). Germline lookup yields CDR1 LNHDA and CDR2 SQIVND (reference sequence). The CDR3 spans 16 residues. Deletions cut 5 bases from V and 5 bases from J, with 19 bases between.

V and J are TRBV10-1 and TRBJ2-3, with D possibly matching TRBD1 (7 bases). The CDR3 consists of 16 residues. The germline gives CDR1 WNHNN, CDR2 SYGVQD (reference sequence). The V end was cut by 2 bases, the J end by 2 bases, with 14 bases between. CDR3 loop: CASSEDGRGDTDTQYF. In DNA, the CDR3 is TGCGCCAGCAGTGAGGACGGCAGGGGGGACACAGATACGCAGTATTTT.

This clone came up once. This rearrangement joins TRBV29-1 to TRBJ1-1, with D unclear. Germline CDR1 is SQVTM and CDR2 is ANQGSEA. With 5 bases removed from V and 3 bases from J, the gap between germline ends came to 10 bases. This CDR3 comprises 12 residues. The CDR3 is CSVKTLYTEAFF. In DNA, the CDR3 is TGCAGCGTTAAGACTCTCTACACTGAAGCTTTCTTT.

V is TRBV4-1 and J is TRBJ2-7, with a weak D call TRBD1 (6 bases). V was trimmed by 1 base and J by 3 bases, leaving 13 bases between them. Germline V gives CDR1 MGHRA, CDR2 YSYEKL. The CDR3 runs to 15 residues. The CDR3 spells CASSQGLTGNYEQYV. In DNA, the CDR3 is TGCGCCAGCAGCCAAGGGCTAACAGGGAACTACGAGCAGTACGTC.

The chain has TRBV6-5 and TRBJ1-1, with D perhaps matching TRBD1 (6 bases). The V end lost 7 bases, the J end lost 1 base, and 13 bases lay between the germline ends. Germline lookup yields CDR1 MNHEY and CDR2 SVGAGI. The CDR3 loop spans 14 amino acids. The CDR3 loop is CASTTGQRNTEAFF. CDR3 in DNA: TGTGCCAGCACCACGGGACAAAGGAACACTGAAGCTTTCTTT.

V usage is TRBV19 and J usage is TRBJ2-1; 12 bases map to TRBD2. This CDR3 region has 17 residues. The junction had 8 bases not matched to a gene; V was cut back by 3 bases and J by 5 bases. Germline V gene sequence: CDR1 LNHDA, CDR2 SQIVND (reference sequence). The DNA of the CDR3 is TGTGCCAGTAGTATGGATAGACTAGCGGGAGAGGACAATGAGCAGTTCTTC. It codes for CASSMDRLAGEDNEQFF. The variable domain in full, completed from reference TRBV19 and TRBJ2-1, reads DGGITQSPKYLFRKEGQNVTLSCEQNLNHDAMYWYRQDPGQGLRLIYYSQIVNDFQKGDIAEGYSVSREKKESFPLTVTSAQKNPTAFYLCASSMDRLAGEDNEQFFGPGTRLTVL.

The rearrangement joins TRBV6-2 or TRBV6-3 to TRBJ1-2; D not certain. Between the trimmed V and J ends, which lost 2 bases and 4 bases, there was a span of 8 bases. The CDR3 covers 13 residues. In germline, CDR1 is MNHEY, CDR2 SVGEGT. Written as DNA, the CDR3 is TGTGCCAGCAGTTACGGCGGTCTCTATGGCTACACCTTC. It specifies CASSYGGLYGYTF.

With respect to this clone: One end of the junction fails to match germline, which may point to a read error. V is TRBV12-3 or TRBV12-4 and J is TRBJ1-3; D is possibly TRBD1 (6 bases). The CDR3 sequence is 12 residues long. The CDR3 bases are TGTGCCAGCAGTTTTGCCGCTTGGGGGCCCGTTTTT. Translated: CASSFAAWGPVF.

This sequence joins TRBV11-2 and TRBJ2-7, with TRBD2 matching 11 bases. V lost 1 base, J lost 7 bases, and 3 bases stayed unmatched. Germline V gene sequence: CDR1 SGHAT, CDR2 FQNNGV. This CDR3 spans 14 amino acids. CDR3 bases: TGTGCCAGCAGCTTAGGCAGACTAGCGGGAGAGCAGTACGTC. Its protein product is CASSLGRLAGEQYV.

The CDR3: CASSQTGYIQYF. CDR3 DNA: TGTGCCAGCAGCCAAACAGGGTACATTCAGTACTTC. The chain carries TRBV3-1 (or the pseudogene TRBV3-2) and TRBJ2-4; possible D gene TRBD1, 6 bases. Germline V CDR1 and CDR2: LGHDT, YNNKEL (reference sequence). V lost 2 bases, J lost 8 bases, and 7 bases lay in between. The CDR3 sequence is 12 residues long.

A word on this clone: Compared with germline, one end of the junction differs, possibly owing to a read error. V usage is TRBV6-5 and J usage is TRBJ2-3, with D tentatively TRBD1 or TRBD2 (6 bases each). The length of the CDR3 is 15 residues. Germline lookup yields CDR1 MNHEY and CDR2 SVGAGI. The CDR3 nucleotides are TGTGCCAGCAGTGACTCAGGGGCCCCGCGGGGTACGCAGTATTTT. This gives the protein CASSDSGAPRGTQYF.

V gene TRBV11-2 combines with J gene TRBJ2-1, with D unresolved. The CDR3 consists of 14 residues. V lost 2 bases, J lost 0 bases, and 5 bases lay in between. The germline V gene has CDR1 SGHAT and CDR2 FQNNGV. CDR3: CASSLRFSYNEQFF. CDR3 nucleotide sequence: TGTGCCAGCAGCTTACGGTTCTCCTACAATGAGCAGTTCTTC.

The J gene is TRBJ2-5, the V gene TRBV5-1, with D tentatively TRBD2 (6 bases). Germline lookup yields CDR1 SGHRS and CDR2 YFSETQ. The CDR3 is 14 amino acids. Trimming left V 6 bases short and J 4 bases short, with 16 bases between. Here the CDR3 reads CASMSRAGGETQYF. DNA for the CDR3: TGCGCCAGCATGTCCAGGGCCGGGGGAGAGACCCAGTACTTC.

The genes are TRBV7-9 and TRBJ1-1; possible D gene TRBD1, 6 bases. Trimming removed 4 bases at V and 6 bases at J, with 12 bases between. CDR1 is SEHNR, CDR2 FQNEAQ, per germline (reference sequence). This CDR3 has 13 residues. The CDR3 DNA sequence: TGTGCCAGCAGCTCCGATGGGGGCGCTGAAGCTTTCTTT. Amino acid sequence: CASSSDGGAEAFF. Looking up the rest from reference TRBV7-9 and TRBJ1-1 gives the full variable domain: DTGVSQNPRHKITKRGQNVTFRCDPISEHNRLYWYRQTLGQGPEFLTYFQNEAQLEKSRLLSDRFSAERPKGSFSTLEIQRTEQGDSAMYLCASSSDGGAEAFFGQGTRLTVV.

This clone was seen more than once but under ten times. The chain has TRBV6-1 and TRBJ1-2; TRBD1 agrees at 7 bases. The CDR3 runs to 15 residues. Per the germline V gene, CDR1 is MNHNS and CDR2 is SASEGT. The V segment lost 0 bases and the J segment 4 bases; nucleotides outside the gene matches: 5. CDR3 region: CASSEALQGIYGYTF. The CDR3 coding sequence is TGTGCCAGCAGTGAAGCATTACAGGGGATCTATGGCTACACCTTC.

Written as DNA, the CDR3 is TGTGCCAGCAGTTACAGTAGGACAGGGAACACTGAAGCTTTCTTT. Protein: CASSYSRTGNTEAFF. The V and J genes are TRBV6-5 and TRBJ1-1, with 7 bases matching TRBD1. CDR3 length equals 15 residues. The V and J ends lost 2 bases and 1 base, in that order; junction bases with no gene match: 4. Germline V CDR1 and CDR2: MNHEY, SVGAGI.